This TCR beta chain was captured by sequencing in a study of cytomegalovirus exposure and HLA in healthy donors. This CDR3 spans 13 amino acids. Trimming pared 1 base from V and 8 bases from J, leaving 11 bases between. Germline V gene lookup returns CDR1 GTSNPN and CDR2 SVGIG (reference sequence). This clone was detected only a few times. The antigen remains undetermined. Findings of the study overall: Some TCR beta chains (around 160 of them) were listed as cytomegalovirus-associated. Analyses of presence/absence relied on an assumption of roughly uniform sequencing depth across donors.

In the PCR, 60 Vbeta and 13 Jbeta primers were used. Only in-frame clones appear in the TCRdb table, and some are missing; sequencing was by immunoSEQ multiplex PCR. This table has around 230,000 clones, 82% appearing once. Sequencing input: PBMCs. The origin of this receptor is a man in his forties in good health and CMV-seropositive. The chain recombines TRBV30 with TRBJ2-2; D perhaps matches TRBD1 (5 bases). The CDR3 DNA reads TGTGCCTGGAGTGGGGGCCTCCGGGGGGAGCTGTTTTTT. Amino acids: CAWSGGLRGELFF.